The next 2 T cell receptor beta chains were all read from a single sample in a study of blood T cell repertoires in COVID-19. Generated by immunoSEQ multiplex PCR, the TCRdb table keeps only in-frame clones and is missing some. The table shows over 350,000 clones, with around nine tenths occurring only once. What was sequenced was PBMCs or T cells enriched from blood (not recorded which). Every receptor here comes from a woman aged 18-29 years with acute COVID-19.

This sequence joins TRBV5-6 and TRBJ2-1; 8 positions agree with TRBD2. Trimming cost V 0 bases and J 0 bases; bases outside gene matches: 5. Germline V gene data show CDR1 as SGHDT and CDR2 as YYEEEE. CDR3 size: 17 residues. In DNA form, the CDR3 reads TGTGCCAGCAGCTTGGTGGGCGGGAGGTCCTCCTACAATGAGCAGTTCTTC. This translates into CASSLVGGRSSYNEQFF.

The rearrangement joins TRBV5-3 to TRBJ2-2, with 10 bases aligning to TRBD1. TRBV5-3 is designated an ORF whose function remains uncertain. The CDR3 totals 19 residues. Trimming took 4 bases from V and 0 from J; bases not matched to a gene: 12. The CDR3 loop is CARSTRTGGPLPNTGELFF. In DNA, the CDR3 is TGTGCCAGAAGCACCAGGACAGGGGGACCCTTACCGAACACCGGGGAGCTGTTTTTT.